Listed here are 5 T cell receptor beta chains from one sample, sequenced in a study of shared clonotypes between healthy human individuals (dated by TCRdb to about 2020). Library preparation was by the immunoSEQ multiplex PCR assay. TCRdb limited this immuneACCESS table to in-frame rearrangements with V and J called. A share of clones is missing; checked studies link under half to unresolved V genes, and the rest is unexplained. This sample comprises about 680,000 clones, 74% of them detected only once. Jointly, the top ten make up approximately 1.7% of the sample. The sample consisted of memory CD4+ T cells sorted from blood. In the paper's terms, the cell subset or site label means: CD45RA-negative fraction. These receptors were collected from a woman aged 25 to 45 in good health.

The chain has TRBV5-1 and TRBJ2-1; D is possibly TRBD2 (5 bases). The CDR3 loop spans 16 amino acids. Trimming took 0 bases from V and 0 from J, leaving 10 bases between them. Germline CDR1 SGHRS, CDR2 YFSETQ. The CDR3 region is CASSLGAASSYNEQFF. Here the CDR3 DNA reads TGCGCCAGCAGCTTGGGAGCGGCAAGCTCCTACAATGAGCAGTTCTTC.

In the case of this clone: Different DNA sequences within this sample yield the same CDR3. The chain couples TRBV5-1 to TRBJ2-7; 9 bases agree with TRBD1. The germline V gene has CDR1 SGHRS and CDR2 YFSETQ. The CDR3 is 14 amino acids. Unmatched junction bases numbered 2, after V lost 4 bases and J lost 0 bases. The CDR3 DNA reads as TGCGCCAGCAGCGTGACAGGGGGCTCCTACGAGCAGTACTTC. It specifies CASSVTGGSYEQYF. The full variable domain, with the rest looked up from reference TRBV5-1 and TRBJ2-7, is KAGVTQTPRYLIKTRGQQVTLSCSPISGHRSVSWYQQTPGQGLQFLFEYFSETQRNKGNFPGRFSGRQFSNSRSEMNVSTLELGDSALYLCASSVTGGSYEQYFGPGTRLTVT.

The chain uses TRBV28 and TRBJ2-1; TRBD1 aligns across 8 bases. The CDR3 loop spans 15 amino acids. Germline CDR1 MDHEN, CDR2 SYDVKM. The V segment lost 5 bases and the J segment 6 bases; nucleotides outside the gene matches: 9. The DNA of the CDR3 is TGTGCCAGCAGTATGCGACAGGGGAACCTCAATGAGCAGTTCTTC. Translating it yields CASSMRQGNLNEQFF. The variable domain in full, completed from reference TRBV28 and TRBJ2-1, reads DVKVTQSSRYLVKRTGEKVFLECVQDMDHENMFWYRQDPGLGLRLIYFSYDVKMKEKGDIPEGYSVSREKKERFSLILESASTNQTSMYLCASSMRQGNLNEQFFGPGTRLTVL.

The CDR3 DNA follows: TGTGCCAGCAGCGCTTTGGACGGGACAGGAGAAGGCTACACCTTC. Translated, it gives CASSALDGTGEGYTF. The J gene is TRBJ1-2, the V gene TRBV11-2; 8 nucleotides agree with TRBD1. The CDR3 is made up of 15 amino acids. CDR1 and CDR2 (germline): SGHAT, FQNNGV. The ends lost 5 bases at V and 8 bases at J; junction bases unmatched: 13.

As regards this clone: Other DNA sequences in this sample translate to the same CDR3. The V call is TRBV27, the J call TRBJ2-7, with 7 bases fitting TRBD1. Germline CDR1 MNHEY, CDR2 SMNVEV (reference sequence). J gave up 3 bases and V 2 bases, and 4 bases lay outside the gene matches. This CDR3 is 14 amino acids long. CDR3 coding DNA: TGTGCCAGCAGTTTACGCGCAGGGGGCTACGAGCAGTACTTC. This encodes CASSLRAGGYEQYF.